The 29 T cell receptor beta chains presented below share a single source sample, sequenced in a study of blood T cell repertoires in COVID-19. Clones were sequenced by immunoSEQ multiplex PCR, and TCRdb holds only the in-frame ones, with some missing. The sample lists around 210,000 clones, around 81% seen once, with 0.8% to 0.95% in the top ten. The specimen was peripheral blood. The receptors come from a man aged 60-69 years with COVID-19, enrolled during active disease.

The chain combines TRBV10-3 with TRBJ2-7; 7 bases fit TRBD1. Germline CDR1 ENHRY, CDR2 SYGVKD. This CDR3 contains 15 residues. The junction had 9 bases not matched to a gene; V was cut back by 0 bases and J by 7 bases. The CDR3 here is CAISESLQGVGEQYF. The CDR3, as DNA: TGTGCCATCAGTGAGTCGTTGCAGGGGGTTGGGGAGCAGTACTTC.

J is TRBJ2-7 and V is TRBV28; a possible D gene is TRBD1 (5 bases). Deletions cut 5 bases from V and 4 bases from J, with 15 bases between. Germline-derived CDR1 and CDR2 are MDHEN and SYDVKM. CDR3 length equals 14 residues. Here the CDR3 DNA reads TGTGCCAGCAGTCCTTCCTCCAGGGATTACGAGCAGTACTTC. As protein: CASSPSSRDYEQYF.

This clone was detected a few times. The chain joins TRBV28 to TRBJ2-1, with 8 bases that match TRBD2. With 5 bases clipped from V and 7 bases from J, the junction kept 13 bases outside the gene matches. The CDR3 contains 16 residues. Germline V gives CDR1 MDHEN, CDR2 SYDVKM. CDR3 amino acids: CASSRGRAGVGNEQFF. The CDR3 DNA reads as TGTGCCAGCAGTCGCGGTAGAGCGGGAGTAGGAAATGAGCAGTTCTTC.

The sample holds one count of this clone. This chain connects TRBV3-1 (or the pseudogene TRBV3-2) to TRBJ1-1; possibly TRBD1 for D (6 bases). The CDR3 runs 13 residues. Deletions cut 4 bases from V and 5 bases from J, with 11 bases between. Germline CDR1 is LGHDT and CDR2 is YNNKEL (reference sequence). The CDR3 DNA reads TGTGCCAGCAGCCCGGGGGGGCGGACTGAAGCTTTCTTT. It is translated as CASSPGGRTEAFF.

This clone occurred many times. The rearrangement uses TRBV28 and TRBJ2-2, with D tentatively TRBD2 (6 bases). Germline values: CDR1 MDHEN, CDR2 SYDVKM. This CDR3 is built from 17 residues. Trimming stripped 4 bases from V and 1 base from J, with 16 bases between. The CDR3 DNA reads as TGTGCCAGCAGTTCTCTCGGGCTAGCGAGGAACACCGGGGAGCTGTTTTTT. It specifies CASSSLGLARNTGELFF.

This clone was detected only once. The chain uses TRBV20-1 and TRBJ1-6; D is possibly TRBD1 (6 bases). Trimming removed 3 bases from V and 7 bases from J, with 13 bases in between. The germline CDR1 and CDR2 sequences are DFQATT and SNEGSKA (reference sequence). The CDR3 runs 14 residues. CDR3: CSASAGAQNSPLHF. For the CDR3, the DNA is TGCAGTGCTAGTGCAGGGGCCCAGAATTCACCCCTCCACTTT.

This chain connects TRBV3-1 (or the pseudogene TRBV3-2) to TRBJ1-1; a possible D gene is TRBD1 (5 bases). Trimming cost V 4 bases and J 1 base, with 10 bases left between them. The CDR3 is 14 residues long. Per the germline V gene, CDR1 is LGHDT and CDR2 is YNNKEL (reference sequence). The CDR3 loop is CASSPGGGNTEAFF. The CDR3 DNA reads as TGTGCCAGCAGCCCTGGGGGAGGGAACACTGAAGCTTTCTTT.

V gene TRBV11-2 combines with J gene TRBJ2-1, with D perhaps TRBD2 (5 bases). The CDR3 runs 13 residues. Germline V gives CDR1 SGHAT, CDR2 FQNNGV. Trimming took off 1 base at V and 7 bases at J, with 8 bases between the two ends. Here the CDR3 reads CASSLGTGNEQFF. The CDR3 DNA reads as TGTGCCAGCAGCTTAGGTACGGGGAATGAGCAGTTCTTC.

This chain joins TRBV9 and TRBJ1-2; 8 bases fit TRBD1. CDR3 length equals 14 residues. V dropped 2 bases and J dropped 2; count of bases not matched to a gene: 2. Germline CDR1 SGDLS, CDR2 YYNGEE. CDR3 residues: CASSVQGANYGYTF. The DNA for the CDR3 is TGTGCCAGCAGCGTGCAGGGGGCGAACTATGGCTACACCTTC.

This clone has only one observation. This chain joins TRBV7-2 and TRBJ1-1; D perhaps matches TRBD1 (6 bases). The germline gives CDR1 SGHTA, CDR2 FQGNSA. V lost 7 bases and J 8 bases, leaving 20 bases between the germline ends. This CDR3 spans 14 amino acids. The CDR3 protein is CASTPTQGRGEAFF. Here the CDR3 DNA reads TGTGCCAGCACCCCAACCCAGGGGCGAGGGGAAGCTTTCTTT.

The CDR3: CASSYSRDSILGEQYF. The CDR3 DNA sequence: TGTGCCAGCAGTTACTCGCGGGACAGTATTTTGGGCGAGCAGTACTTC. This sequence joins TRBV6-5 and TRBJ2-7; D possibly corresponds to TRBD1 (7 bases). CDR3 length: 16 amino acids. The ends were cut back, 0 bases at V and 6 bases at J, with 18 bases in the middle. Per the germline V gene, CDR1 is MNHEY and CDR2 is SVGAGI.

The V call is TRBV28, the J call TRBJ1-1, with D possibly TRBD1 on 5 matching bases. The CDR3 extends over 13 amino acids. V was clipped by 3 bases and J by 1 base, with 6 bases between them. In germline, CDR1 is MDHEN, CDR2 SYDVKM. The CDR3 nucleotides read TGTGCCAGCAGTTTCAGGGCGAACACTGAAGCTTTCTTT. Amino acid sequence: CASSFRANTEAFF.

This clone occurred once. This chain links TRBV6-5 with TRBJ1-4, with no clear D. The CDR3 covers 16 residues. Trimming pared 2 bases from V and 0 bases from J, leaving 10 bases between. CDR1 and CDR2 (germline): MNHEY, SVGAGI. The CDR3, as DNA: TGTGCCAGCAGTTACGGGCGTACCACAACTAATGAAAAACTGTTTTTT. Translation gives CASSYGRTTTNEKLFF.

This clone was seen only once. This chain uses TRBV28 with TRBJ1-4; TRBD1 aligns across 7 bases. The germline V gene encodes CDR1 MDHEN and CDR2 SYDVKM. Unmatched junction bases numbered 12, after V lost 8 bases and J lost 6 bases. The CDR3 runs to 15 residues. Written as DNA, the CDR3 is TGTGCCAGCGGGCCAGGGGGTTTCAATTATGAAAAACTGTTTTTT. Translating it yields CASGPGGFNYEKLFF. Full variable domain (rest looked up from reference TRBV28 and TRBJ1-4): DVKVTQSSRYLVKRTGEKVFLECVQDMDHENMFWYRQDPGLGLRLIYFSYDVKMKEKGDIPEGYSVSREKKERFSLILESASTNQTSMYLCASGPGGFNYEKLFFGSGTQLSVL.

V is TRBV11-1 and J is TRBJ2-1; the D gene is possibly TRBD1 (6 bases). The ends were cut back, 3 bases at V and 11 bases at J, with 20 bases in the middle. The CDR3 totals 15 residues. Germline CDR1 and CDR2: SGHAT and FQDESV (reference sequence). Here the CDR3 reads CASSLGDTSAPQQFF. The CDR3 nucleotides read TGTGCCAGCAGCTTGGGGGACACCTCCGCACCTCAGCAGTTCTTC.

This clone was detected only a few times. The chain uses TRBV28 and TRBJ2-7, with TRBD2 identical over 13 bases. The CDR3 is 16 amino acids. Germline assignment: CDR1 MDHEN and CDR2 SYDVKM. J was trimmed by 5 bases and V by 6 bases; bases with no gene match: 10. CDR3 sequence (DNA): TGTGCCAGCAGCCCGACTAGCGGGAGGTCTGGACACGAGCAGTACTTC. Its protein is CASSPTSGRSGHEQYF.

The J gene is TRBJ1-2, the V gene TRBV15, with a weak D call TRBD1 (5 bases). CDR3 size: 14 residues. Germline V gives CDR1 LNHNV, CDR2 YYDKDF (reference sequence). V lost 3 bases, J lost 7 bases, and 15 bases lay in between. For the CDR3, the DNA is TGTGCCACCAGCAGGCAGGGAGGGTTTGGTGGCTACACCTTC. It is translated as CATSRQGGFGGYTF.

A few counts support this clone. V gene TRBV9 combines with J gene TRBJ2-3; 7 bases are shared with TRBD1. Germline loops: CDR1 SGDLS, CDR2 YYNGEE. V trimming: 3 bases; J trimming: 1 base; junction bases outside the gene matches: 5. The CDR3 runs to 15 residues. DNA for the CDR3: TGTGCCAGCAGCGAGCAGACAGGGCGCACAGATACGCAGTATTTT. It is translated as CASSEQTGRTDTQYF.

This CDR3 reads CASSPTGKETQYF. The CDR3 nucleotides read TGTGCCAGCTCACCAACAGGGAAAGAGACCCAGTACTTC. This chain joins TRBV18 and TRBJ2-5, with D possibly matching TRBD1 (6 bases). V lost 2 bases to trimming and J lost 3 bases, with 7 bases between them. Germline CDR1 KGHSH, CDR2 LQKENI. The CDR3 length is 13 residues.

The chain combines TRBV7-2 with TRBJ2-2; weak D call: TRBD1 (5 bases). The CDR3 totals 16 residues. Looked up from germline, CDR1 is SGHTA and CDR2 is FQGNSA. Trimming shortened V by 5 bases and J by 3 bases, and 16 bases separated the two germline ends. The CDR3 sequence: CASSRRRGSDTGELFF. CDR3 sequence (DNA): TGTGCCAGCAGCCGCAGAAGGGGCTCGGACACCGGGGAGCTGTTTTTT. The complete variable domain, with remaining parts taken from reference TRBV7-2 and TRBJ2-2, reads GAGVSQSPSNKVTEKGKDVELRCDPISGHTALYWYRQSLGQGLEFLIYFQGNSAPDKSGLPSDRFSAERTGGSVSTLTIQRTQQEDSAVYLCASSRRRGSDTGELFFGEGSRLTVL.

J is TRBJ1-1 and V is TRBV6-5; 8 positions match TRBD1. V dropped 0 bases and J dropped 1; count of bases not matched to a gene: 1. This CDR3 is 15 amino acids long. Germline-derived CDR1 and CDR2 are MNHEY and SVGAGI. CDR3 protein: CASSYSGQGNTEAFF. The CDR3 coding sequence is TGTGCCAGCAGTTACTCAGGACAGGGGAACACTGAAGCTTTCTTT.

The chain employs TRBV30 and TRBJ1-5; 10 bases are shared with TRBD1. This CDR3 has 15 residues. The V gene end was trimmed by 2 bases and the J gene end by 7 bases; junction bases not matched to a gene: 8. Germline lookup yields CDR1 GTSNPN and CDR2 SVGIG (reference sequence). The CDR3: CAWSSGTGVLQPQHF. The CDR3 DNA reads TGTGCCTGGAGTTCCGGGACAGGGGTGTTGCAGCCCCAGCATTTT.

This clone occurred once. The V and J genes are TRBV5-4 and TRBJ2-6; 10 bases are a match to TRBD1. The junction had 1 base not matched to a gene; V was cut back by 4 bases and J by 0 bases. Germline V gene data show CDR1 as SGHNT and CDR2 as YYREEE (reference sequence). CDR3 length: 16 residues. The CDR3 bases are TGTGCCAGCAGCCGGACAGGGGGCTCTGGGGCCAACGTCCTGACTTTC. Protein product: CASSRTGGSGANVLTF.

The J gene is TRBJ2-7, the V gene TRBV7-3; 7 bases are shared with TRBD2. The V gene end was trimmed by 3 bases and the J gene end by 6 bases; junction bases not matched to a gene: 5. The germline gives CDR1 SGHTA, CDR2 FQGTGA. The CDR3 loop spans 13 amino acids. The CDR3 DNA reads as TGTGCCAGCAGCTTGCGGGAGAAAGGCGAGCAGTACTTC. It translates to CASSLREKGEQYF.

As concerns this clone: The DNA is left out, because the CDR3 cannot be placed on it with certainty; the CDR3 is given as TCRdb lists it. The chain joins TRBV6-5 to TRBJ1-2; TRBD1 is taken as the D call from the table, unchecked against the DNA. Per germline, CDR1 MNHEY and CDR2 SVGAGI. Ends included, the CDR3 has 13 residues. The CDR3 region is CASILDRNYGYTF.

The V gene is TRBV19, the J gene TRBJ2-2, with a possible D match to TRBD2 (5 bases). Germline V gene lookup returns CDR1 LNHDA and CDR2 SQIVND (reference sequence). Between the trimmed V and J ends, which lost 6 bases and 3 bases, there was a span of 11 bases. This CDR3 spans 14 amino acids. As DNA, the CDR3 is TGTGCCAGTAGGGACTTTCTGGACACCGGGGAGCTGTTTTTT. Translation gives CASRDFLDTGELFF.

The chain employs TRBV19 and TRBJ1-3; D gene ambiguous. This CDR3 has 13 residues. Trimming left V 3 bases short and J 8 bases short, with 11 bases between. CDR1 LNHDA and CDR2 SQIVND come from the germline V gene (reference sequence). Written as DNA, the CDR3 is TGTGCCAGTAGTATTCGGGGAGTTGACACCATATATTTT. Encoded protein: CASSIRGVDTIYF.

The genes are TRBV6-6 and TRBJ2-7; 7 nucleotides agree with TRBD1. CDR3 length: 14 residues. Germline V gene sequence: CDR1 MNHNY, CDR2 SVGAGI (reference sequence). After removal of 7 bases from V and 6 bases from J, the junction contained 12 bases not matched to a gene. The CDR3, as DNA: TGTGCCAGCAACTTAGGAACCTACAGGGGCGAGCAGTACTTC. Translation gives CASNLGTYRGEQYF.

This clone appeared a single time. The V call is TRBV7-8, the J call TRBJ2-2; the match to TRBD2 covers 8 bases. V lost 5 bases and J lost 0; bases outside the gene matches: 5. CDR3 size: 16 residues. Germline V gene data show CDR1 as SGHVS and CDR2 as FQNEAQ. The CDR3 DNA follows: TGTGCCAGCAGCCTACTAGCGGACGCGAACACCGGGGAGCTGTTTTTT. This encodes CASSLLADANTGELFF.